Described below is a single T cell receptor beta chain sequence and its context. A few counts support this clonotype. The specificity of this receptor is unknown. It has no much larger one-base neighbor in the sample; base qualities were not kept. The record originates from a study of response to subunit inactivated influenza vaccine (dated by TCRdb to the late 2010s). About the full investigation: Deep quantitative T cell receptor repertoire profiling was used in the study to track responses to a trivalent subunit inactivated influenza vaccine.

The time point label of this sample denotes: approximately 40 days after influenza vaccine administration. The germline V gene (reference sequence) provides CDR1 MNHEY and CDR2 SMNVEV. The V end gives up 6 bases and the J end 0 bases, leaving 5 bases in the junction not matched to a gene. The CDR3 holds 15 amino acids from the cysteine to the phenylalanine. Only the CDR3 portion is preserved as DNA: 45 bases, with reading frame beginning at the first base. The library was generated by RT-PCR. The listed sequencing device is Illumina HiSeq 2500. The raw public data were reprocessed by TCRdb itself: fastp quality trimming at Q25, MiXCR clonotype calling, in-frame beta chains only. Every distinct CDR3 protein forms one entry, paired with its most common genes and DNA. The sample table records roughly 570,000 distinct CDR3 sequences; under 15% of these occur just once. The ten largest clones represent 10% to 15% of the sample.

What the study reported, not specific to this receptor: The authors suggested that each seasonal influenza vaccination may recruit only a limited number of new T cells.

The receptor was derived from a man in his fifties who received an inactivated influenza vaccine. Donor details come from another sample of the same person, matched by shared clones. The source was PBMCs from blood, collected 40 to 50 days after vaccination. This chain joins TRBV27 to TRBJ2-3; 8 junctional bases match TRBD1. This receptor carries the CDR3 CASSGRDRSTDTQYF. The nucleotide sequence reads as follows: TGTGCCAGCAGCGGGCGGGACAGGAGCACAGATACGCAGTATTTT.